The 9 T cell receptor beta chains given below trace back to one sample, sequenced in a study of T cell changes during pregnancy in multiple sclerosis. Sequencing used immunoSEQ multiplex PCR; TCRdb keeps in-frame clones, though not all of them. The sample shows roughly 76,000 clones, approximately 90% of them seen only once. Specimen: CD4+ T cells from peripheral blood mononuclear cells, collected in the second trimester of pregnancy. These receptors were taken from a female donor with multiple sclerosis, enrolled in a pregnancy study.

The CDR3 protein is CASSRQPQETQYF. DNA for the CDR3: TGTGCCAGCAGCCGACAGCCCCAAGAGACCCAGTACTTC. The chain employs TRBV5-5 and TRBJ2-5, with D possibly matching TRBD1 (5 bases). Germline lookup yields CDR1 SGHKS and CDR2 YYEKEE (reference sequence). V lost 4 bases to trimming and J lost 1 base, with 8 bases between them. CDR3 length: 13 amino acids.

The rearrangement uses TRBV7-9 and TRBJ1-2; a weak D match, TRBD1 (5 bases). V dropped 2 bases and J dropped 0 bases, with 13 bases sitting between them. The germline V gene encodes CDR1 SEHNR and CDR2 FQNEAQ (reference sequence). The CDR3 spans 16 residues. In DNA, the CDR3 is TGTGCCAGCAGCTTACAGACAGTCCCTCCTAACTATGGCTACACCTTC. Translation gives CASSLQTVPPNYGYTF. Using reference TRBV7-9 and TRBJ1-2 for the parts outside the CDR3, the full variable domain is DTGVSQNPRHKITKRGQNVTFRCDPISEHNRLYWYRQTLGQGPEFLTYFQNEAQLEKSRLLSDRFSAERPKGSFSTLEIQRTEQGDSAMYLCASSLQTVPPNYGYTFGSGTRLTVV.

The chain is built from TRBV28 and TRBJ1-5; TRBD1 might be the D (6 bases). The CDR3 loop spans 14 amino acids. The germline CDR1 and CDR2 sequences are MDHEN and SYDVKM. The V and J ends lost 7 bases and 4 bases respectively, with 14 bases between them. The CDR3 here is CASKETGSNQPQHF. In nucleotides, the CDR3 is TGTGCCAGCAAGGAGACAGGCTCGAATCAGCCCCAGCATTTT.

The CDR3 loop reads CASSDDSNQPQHF. In DNA, the CDR3 is TGTGCCAGCAGTGATGACTCGAATCAGCCCCAGCATTTT. V is TRBV2 and J is TRBJ1-5; D gene uncertain. The V gene's germline CDR1 is SNHLY and CDR2 FYNNEI. V lost 3 bases and J 4 bases, leaving 7 bases between the germline ends. The CDR3 loop spans 13 amino acids.

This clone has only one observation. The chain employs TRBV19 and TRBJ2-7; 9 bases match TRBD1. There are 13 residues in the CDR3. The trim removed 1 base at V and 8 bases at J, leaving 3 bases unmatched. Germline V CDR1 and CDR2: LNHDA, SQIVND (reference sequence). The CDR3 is CASSIGTGEKQYF. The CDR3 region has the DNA TGTGCCAGTAGTATAGGGACAGGGGAAAAGCAGTACTTC.

The DNA for the CDR3 is TGCGCCAGCAGCTCTCTAGCGGGGAATGAGCAGTTCTTC. As protein: CASSSLAGNEQFF. V is TRBV5-1 and J is TRBJ2-1; 9 positions agree with TRBD2. Germline trimming cut 3 bases from V and 7 bases from J; bases unmatched to any gene: 2. The germline gives CDR1 SGHRS, CDR2 YFSETQ. The length of the CDR3 is 13 residues.

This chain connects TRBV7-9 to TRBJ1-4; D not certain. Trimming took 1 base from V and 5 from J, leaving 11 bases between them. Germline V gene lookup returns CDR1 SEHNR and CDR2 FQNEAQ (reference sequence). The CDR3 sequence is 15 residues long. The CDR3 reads CASSLGSGNNEKLFF. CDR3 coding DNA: TGTGCCAGCAGCTTAGGGTCAGGTAACAATGAAAAACTGTTTTTT.

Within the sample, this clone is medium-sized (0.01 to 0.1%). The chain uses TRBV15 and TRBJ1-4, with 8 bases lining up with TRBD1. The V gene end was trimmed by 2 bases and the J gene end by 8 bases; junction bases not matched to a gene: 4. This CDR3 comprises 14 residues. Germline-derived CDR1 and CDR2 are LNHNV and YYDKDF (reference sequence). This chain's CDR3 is CATSRQGAREKLFF. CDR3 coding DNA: TGTGCCACCAGCAGACAGGGGGCAAGGGAAAAACTGTTTTTT.

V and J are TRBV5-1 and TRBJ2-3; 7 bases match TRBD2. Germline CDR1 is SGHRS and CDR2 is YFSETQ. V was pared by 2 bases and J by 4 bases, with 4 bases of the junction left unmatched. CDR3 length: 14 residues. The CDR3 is CASSFVGRADTQYF. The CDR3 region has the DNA TGCGCCAGCAGCTTTGTGGGGAGGGCAGATACGCAGTATTTT.